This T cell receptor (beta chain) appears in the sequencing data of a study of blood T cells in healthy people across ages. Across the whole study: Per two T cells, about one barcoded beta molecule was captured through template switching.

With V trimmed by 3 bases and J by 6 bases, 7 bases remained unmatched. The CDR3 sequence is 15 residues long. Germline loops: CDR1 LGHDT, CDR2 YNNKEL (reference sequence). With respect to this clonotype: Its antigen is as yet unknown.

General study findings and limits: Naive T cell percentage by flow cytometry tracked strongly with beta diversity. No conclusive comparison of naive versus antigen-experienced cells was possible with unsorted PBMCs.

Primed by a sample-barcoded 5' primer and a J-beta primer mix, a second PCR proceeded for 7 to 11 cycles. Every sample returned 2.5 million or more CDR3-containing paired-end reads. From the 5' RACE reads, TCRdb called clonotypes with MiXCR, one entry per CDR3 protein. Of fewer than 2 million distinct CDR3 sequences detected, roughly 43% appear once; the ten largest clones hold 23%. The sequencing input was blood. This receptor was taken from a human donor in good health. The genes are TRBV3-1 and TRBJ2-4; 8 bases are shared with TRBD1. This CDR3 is CASSHPGQARNIQYF. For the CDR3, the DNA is TGTGCCAGCAGCCACCCGGGACAGGCCCGAAACATTCAGTACTTC.